The T cell receptor (beta chain) under discussion was sequenced for a study of cytomegalovirus exposure and HLA in healthy donors. Study-level information: Researchers found that roughly 80% of some 400 genotyped donors fell within the Caucasian-associated ancestry cluster.

The PCR made use of 60 Vbeta and 13 Jbeta primers. TCRdb's copy holds only in-frame clones and misses some; the assay was immunoSEQ multiplex PCR. The sample lists tens of thousands of clones, 82% seen once, with roughly 3.8% in the top ten. As for this clone: Its target is not known.

General study findings and limits: The study recorded over 150 TCR beta chains that were cytomegalovirus-associated. A previous analysis found most TCR beta V segments productive roughly 87% or roughly 30% of the time. What was likely a sequencing artifact was a cluster of highly shared sequence variants.

This TCR was sampled from a man aged 50 to 60 in good health and CMV-seronegative. The sequenced material came from PBMCs.

CDR3: CASSPRTRDGYTF. CDR3 sequence (DNA): TGTGCCAGCTCACCACGGACACGGGATGGCTACACCTTC. V and J are TRBV18 and TRBJ1-2; tentatively, D is TRBD1 (5 bases). Trimming stripped 1 base from V and 6 bases from J, with 9 bases between. Per germline, CDR1 KGHSH and CDR2 LQKENI. This CDR3 contains 13 residues.